This T cell receptor (beta chain) was documented in a study of response to subunit inactivated influenza vaccine. This clonotype came up a few times. V lost 8 bases, J lost 0 bases, and 7 bases lay in between. This CDR3 has 13 residues. TCRdb recomputed calls from the RT-PCR reads with MiXCR, one row per CDR3 protein. The sample has 540,000 or so distinct CDR3 sequences, 10% to 15% seen once. The chain has TRBV12-3 or TRBV12-4 and TRBJ1-4; D is unresolved. Source: PBMCs from blood, taken roughly 45 days after vaccination. The TCR comes from a man aged 45 to 65 who received an inactivated influenza vaccine. CDR3 sequence (DNA): TGTGCCAGCTTTAGGTCAACTAATGAAAAACTGTTTTTT. Protein sequence: CASFRSTNEKLFF.